A single sample is the source of the 22 T cell receptor beta chains below, sequenced in a study of identical twins. Via MiXCR, TCRdb re-called the 5' RACE reads, giving one row per CDR3 protein. This sample has 500,000 to 600,000 distinct CDR3 sequences; under 25% occur once, and the top ten carry under 0.95%. The sample was also reused in another study, on T cells expressing NK-cell markers.

Sequences were obtained from CD4+ T cells sorted from blood. All receptors come from a woman younger than 30 in good health.

J is TRBJ2-3 and V is TRBV29-1; D is perhaps TRBD2 (5 bases). Germline values: CDR1 SQVTM, CDR2 ANQGSEA. This CDR3 has 12 amino acids. With 1 base removed from V and 6 bases from J, the gap between germline ends came to 8 bases. The CDR3 sequence is CSVEVGGDTQYF. CDR3 bases: TGCAGCGTTGAAGTAGGAGGCGATACGCAGTATTTT.

This clonotype appeared a few times. One junction end does not reproduce the germline sequence, and a read error may be involved. This chain joins TRBV6-2 or TRBV6-3 and TRBJ2-3, with a tentative D call TRBD2 (5 bases). This CDR3 contains 16 residues. Germline V gene sequence: CDR1 MNHEY, CDR2 SVGEGT. The DNA of the CDR3 is TGTGCCAGCGGTTACTTCAGCGGAGAGAGCACAGATACGCAGTATTTT. Translated: CASGYFSGESTDTQYF.

The V gene is TRBV30, the J gene TRBJ2-5; 9 bases are shared with TRBD2. The germline V gene has CDR1 GTSNPN and CDR2 SVGIG (reference sequence). V lost 4 bases, J lost 5 bases, and 5 bases stayed unmatched. The CDR3 totals 13 residues. Here the CDR3 reads CAWTSSGSETQYF. The CDR3 DNA reads as TGTGCCTGGACTAGTAGCGGGAGCGAGACCCAGTACTTC.

This sequence joins TRBV5-5 and TRBJ1-1; tentatively, D is TRBD1 (5 bases). The germline V gene has CDR1 SGHKS and CDR2 YYEKEE (reference sequence). This CDR3 region has 13 residues. The V gene lost 7 bases and the J gene lost 1 base, with 11 bases spanning the gap. The CDR3 reads CASGPQGNTEAFF. For the CDR3, the DNA is TGTGCCAGCGGACCGCAGGGGAACACTGAAGCTTTCTTT.

The rearrangement joins TRBV10-3 to TRBJ2-7; the match to TRBD1 covers 7 bases. Germline CDR1 is ENHRY and CDR2 is SYGVKD. CDR3 length: 14 residues. After removal of 10 bases from V and 0 bases from J, the junction contained 9 bases not matched to a gene. The CDR3 bases are TGTGCCACCACCCCGGGACAGAGCTCCTACGAGCAGTACTTC. Translation: CATTPGQSSYEQYF.

The rearrangement links TRBV29-1 to TRBJ2-7; D is possibly TRBD1 (6 bases). V lost 7 bases and J lost 5, with 15 bases in between. The CDR3 length is 12 residues. The germline gives CDR1 SQVTM, CDR2 ANQGSEA. This CDR3 is CSALGGGDEQYF. Written as DNA, the CDR3 is TGCAGCGCCCTCGGTGGGGGCGACGAGCAGTACTTC.

The chain links TRBV27 to TRBJ2-4; D gene unclear. CDR3 length equals 13 residues. The V and J ends lost 6 bases and 0 bases respectively, with 6 bases between them. From germline, CDR1 is MNHEY and CDR2 SMNVEV (reference sequence). The CDR3: CASRPLAKNIQYF. The CDR3 coding sequence is TGTGCCAGCAGACCTCTAGCCAAAAACATTCAGTACTTC.

This clonotype was seen only a few times. The chain couples TRBV20-1 to TRBJ2-5, with 9 bases fitting TRBD2. Looked up from germline, CDR1 is DFQATT and CDR2 is SNEGSKA (reference sequence). The CDR3 loop spans 17 amino acids. The J segment lost 2 bases and the V segment lost 0 bases, leaving 10 bases of the junction unmatched. CDR3 residues: CSARDHSTSGIQETQYF. CDR3 sequence (DNA): TGCAGTGCTAGAGATCATTCGACTAGCGGCATACAAGAGACCCAGTACTTC.

Details on this clonotype: The conserved phenylalanine or tryptophan normally closing the CDR3 is absent here, so this likely arose from a read error. The chain is built from TRBV7-8 and TRBJ1-1; D not certain. Germline CDR1 reads SGHVS; CDR2 reads FQNEAQ. The germline V and J ends were trimmed by 10 bases and 0 bases, with 12 bases remaining between them. This CDR3 is 13 amino acids long. The CDR3 loop is CATRRGLNTEAFL. The CDR3 coding sequence is TGTGCCACTCGTCGAGGCTTGAACACTGAAGCTTTCCTT.

The chain carries TRBV10-3 and TRBJ2-1; D uncertain. Germline V gene data show CDR1 as ENHRY and CDR2 as SYGVKD. This CDR3 has 15 residues. Deletions cut 0 bases from V and 4 bases from J, with 10 bases between. The CDR3 bases are TGTGCCATCAGTGAGTCGGGTGGGCCGTACAATGAGCAGTTCTTC. Amino acid sequence: CAISESGGPYNEQFF.

There are a few counts of this clonotype. The chain couples TRBV19 to TRBJ2-2; a weak D match, TRBD2 (5 bases). Germline V gene lookup returns CDR1 LNHDA and CDR2 SQIVND (reference sequence). With 0 bases removed from V and 7 bases from J, the gap between germline ends came to 12 bases. There are 15 residues in the CDR3. In DNA, the CDR3 is TGTGCCAGTAGTATAGATTCCCTCGGGAACGGGGAGCTGTTTTTT. As protein: CASSIDSLGNGELFF.

This clonotype was seen only a few times. This chain links TRBV12-3 or TRBV12-4 with TRBJ1-6; the D is unclear. With 3 bases removed from V and 10 bases from J, the gap between germline ends came to 7 bases. CDR3 length: 12 amino acids. CDR3 nucleotide sequence: TGTGCCAGCAGTTTGGAAACCTCACCCCTCCACTTT. Translating gives CASSLETSPLHF.

This clonotype occurred a few times. The rearrangement uses TRBV10-3 and TRBJ1-5; D unclear. The germline gives CDR1 ENHRY, CDR2 SYGVKD. Trimming cost V 0 bases and J 5 bases, with 5 bases left between them. There are 13 residues in the CDR3. CDR3 DNA sequence: TGTGCCATCAGTGAGTCAGGGCATCAGCCCCAGCATTTT. This encodes CAISESGHQPQHF.

The J gene is TRBJ2-3, the V gene TRBV6-1; D is possibly TRBD2 (6 bases). The V end was cut by 7 bases, the J end by 5 bases, with 7 bases between. The CDR3 is 11 residues long. Germline CDR1 is MNHNS and CDR2 is SASEGT. CDR3 sequence: CASTGVDTQYF. Written as DNA, the CDR3 is TGTGCCAGCACGGGGGTAGATACGCAGTATTTT.

This sequence joins TRBV10-3 and TRBJ2-6; a possible D gene is TRBD1 (5 bases). The CDR3 consists of 17 residues. The V gene's germline CDR1 is ENHRY and CDR2 SYGVKD. The ends were cut back, 3 bases at V and 0 bases at J, with 12 bases in the middle. Here the CDR3 DNA reads TGTGCCATCAGTGATTCGACAGTTAGCTCTGGGGCCAACGTCCTGACTTTC. Translated: CAISDSTVSSGANVLTF.

This clonotype occurred a few times. The chain carries TRBV5-1 and TRBJ2-3, with D tentatively TRBD1 (5 bases). Germline V lookup: CDR1 SGHRS, CDR2 YFSETQ. The CDR3 has 12 amino acids. Deletions cut 5 bases from V and 5 bases from J, with 9 bases between. The CDR3 coding sequence is TGCGCCAGCAGTCCCCAGGGAGATACGCAGTATTTT. This codes for CASSPQGDTQYF.

J is TRBJ2-7 and V is TRBV30, with D perhaps TRBD2 (6 bases). CDR3 length: 12 amino acids. The V gene lost 1 base and the J gene lost 9 bases, with 13 bases spanning the gap. Germline CDR1 and CDR2: GTSNPN and SVGIG (reference sequence). The CDR3 spells CAWSGGELGQYF. The CDR3 DNA reads as TGTGCCTGGAGTGGCGGGGAGCTGGGGCAGTACTTC.

The rearrangement links TRBV7-9 to TRBJ1-2; the D gene is possibly TRBD1 (6 bases). From germline, CDR1 is SEHNR and CDR2 FQNEAQ (reference sequence). This CDR3 is built from 16 residues. V lost 0 bases to trimming and J lost 4 bases, with 15 bases between them. The CDR3 DNA reads TGTGCCAGCAGCTTAGCGGAGACAGGATATGGCTATGGCTACACCTTC. Encoded protein: CASSLAETGYGYGYTF.

The rearrangement links TRBV5-1 to TRBJ1-4, with D perhaps TRBD1 (5 bases). This CDR3 has 15 residues. V was trimmed by 4 bases and J by 5 bases, leaving 15 bases between them. Germline V gene sequence: CDR1 SGHRS, CDR2 YFSETQ. The CDR3 sequence is CASSANGGKNEKLFF. CDR3 DNA sequence: TGCGCCAGCAGCGCCAACGGGGGGAAGAATGAAAAACTGTTTTTT.

This clonotype was seen a handful of times. V gene TRBV20-1 combines with J gene TRBJ1-5, with a weak D call TRBD1 (5 bases). The CDR3 is 15 amino acids. Germline assignment: CDR1 DFQATT and CDR2 SNEGSKA (reference sequence). The V gene lost 7 bases and the J gene lost 0 bases, with 16 bases spanning the gap. CDR3 nucleotide sequence: TGCAGTGTAGGACGGGGGACTGATAGCAATCAGCCCCAGCATTTT. Translating gives CSVGRGTDSNQPQHF.

Regarding this clonotype: Germline and junction disagree at one end, which may indicate a read error. The V call is TRBV6-2 or TRBV6-3, the J call TRBJ1-1; D not certain. The CDR3 consists of 13 residues. CDR1 is MNHEY and CDR2 is SVGEGT in the germline V gene. DNA for the CDR3: TGTGCCAGCAAGCACCAAGGGAACACTAAAGCTTTCTTT. As protein: CASKHQGNTKAFF.

The chain couples TRBV5-1 to TRBJ2-2, with D maybe TRBD1 (5 bases). V dropped 4 bases and J dropped 2 bases, with 12 bases sitting between them. This CDR3 has 15 residues. Germline V lookup: CDR1 SGHRS, CDR2 YFSETQ. CDR3 region: CASSGRVLNTGELFF. CDR3 DNA: TGCGCCAGCAGCGGCAGGGTGTTAAACACCGGGGAGCTGTTTTTT.